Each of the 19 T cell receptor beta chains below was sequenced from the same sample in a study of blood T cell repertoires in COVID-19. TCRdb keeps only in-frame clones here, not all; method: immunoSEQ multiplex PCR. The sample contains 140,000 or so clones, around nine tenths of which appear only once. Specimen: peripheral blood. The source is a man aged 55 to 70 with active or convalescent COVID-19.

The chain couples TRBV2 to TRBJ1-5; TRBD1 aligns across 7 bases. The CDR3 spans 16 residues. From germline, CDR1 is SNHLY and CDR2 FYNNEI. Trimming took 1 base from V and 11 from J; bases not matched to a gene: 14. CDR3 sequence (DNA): TGTGCCAGCAGTGAAGGACAGGGAGGTTTGTATTTTGCCCAGCATTTT. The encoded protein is CASSEGQGGLYFAQHF.

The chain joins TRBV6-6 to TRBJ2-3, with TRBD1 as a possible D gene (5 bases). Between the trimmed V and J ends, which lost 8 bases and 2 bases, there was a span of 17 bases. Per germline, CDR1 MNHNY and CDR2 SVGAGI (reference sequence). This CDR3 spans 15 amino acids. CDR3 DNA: TGTGCCAGCCTAGGGGCGGAGAAGACCACAGATACGCAGTATTTT. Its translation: CASLGAEKTTDTQYF.

CDR3 sequence (DNA): TGCAGTGCCTCCCCAGGGTCCGAGCAGTACTTC. As protein: CSASPGSEQYF. The chain couples TRBV20-1 to TRBJ2-7; tentative D call: TRBD1 (5 bases). Germline values: CDR1 DFQATT, CDR2 SNEGSKA (reference sequence). The CDR3 consists of 11 residues. The V end was cut by 6 bases, the J end by 6 bases, with 12 bases between.

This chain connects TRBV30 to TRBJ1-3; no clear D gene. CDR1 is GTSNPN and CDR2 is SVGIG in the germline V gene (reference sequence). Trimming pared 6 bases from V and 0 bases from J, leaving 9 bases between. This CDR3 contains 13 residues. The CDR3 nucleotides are TGTGCCTGCTCCTTGAGCTCTGGAAACACCATATATTTT. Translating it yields CACSLSSGNTIYF.

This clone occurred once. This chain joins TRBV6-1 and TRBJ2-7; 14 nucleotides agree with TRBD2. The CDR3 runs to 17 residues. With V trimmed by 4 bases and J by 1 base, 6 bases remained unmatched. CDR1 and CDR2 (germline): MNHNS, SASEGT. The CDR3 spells CASSAGTSGSWSYEQYF. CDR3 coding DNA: TGTGCCAGCAGTGCCGGGACTAGCGGGAGTTGGTCCTACGAGCAGTACTTC.

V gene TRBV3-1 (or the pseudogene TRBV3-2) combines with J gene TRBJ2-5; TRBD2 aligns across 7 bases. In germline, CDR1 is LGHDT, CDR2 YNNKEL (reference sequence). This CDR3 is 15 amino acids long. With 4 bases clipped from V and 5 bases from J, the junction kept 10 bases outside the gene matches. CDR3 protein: CASSRAAGIPETQYF. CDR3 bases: TGTGCCAGCAGCCGAGCAGCGGGAATCCCGGAGACCCAGTACTTC.

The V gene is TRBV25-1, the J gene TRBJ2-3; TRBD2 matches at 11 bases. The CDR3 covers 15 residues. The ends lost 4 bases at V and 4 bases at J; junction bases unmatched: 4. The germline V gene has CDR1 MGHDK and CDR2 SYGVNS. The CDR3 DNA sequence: TGTGCCAGCAGTGCCCTAGCGGGAGGAGCAGATACGCAGTATTTT. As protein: CASSALAGGADTQYF.

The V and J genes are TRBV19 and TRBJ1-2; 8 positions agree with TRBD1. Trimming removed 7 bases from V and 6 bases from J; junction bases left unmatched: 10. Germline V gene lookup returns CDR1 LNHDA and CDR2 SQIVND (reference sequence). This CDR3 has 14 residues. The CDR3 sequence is CASTNVDRGHGYTF. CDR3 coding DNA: TGTGCCAGTACCAACGTCGACAGGGGTCATGGCTACACCTTC. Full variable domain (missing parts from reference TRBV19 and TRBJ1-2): DGGITQSPKYLFRKEGQNVTLSCEQNLNHDAMYWYRQDPGQGLRLIYYSQIVNDFQKGDIAEGYSVSREKKESFPLTVTSAQKNPTAFYLCASTNVDRGHGYTFGSGTRLTVV.

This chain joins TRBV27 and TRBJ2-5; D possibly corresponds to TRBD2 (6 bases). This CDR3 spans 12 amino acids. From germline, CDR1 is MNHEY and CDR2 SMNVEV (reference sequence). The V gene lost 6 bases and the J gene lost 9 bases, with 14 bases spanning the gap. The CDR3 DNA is TGTGCCAGCAGAGGGCCGGGGGAGGCCCAGTACTTC. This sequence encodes CASRGPGEAQYF.

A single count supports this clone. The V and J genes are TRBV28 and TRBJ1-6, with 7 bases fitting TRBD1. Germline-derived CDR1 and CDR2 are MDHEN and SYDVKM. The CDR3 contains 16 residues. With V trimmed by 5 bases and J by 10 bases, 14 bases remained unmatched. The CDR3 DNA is TGTGCCAGCAGTCTCCCGTTGACAGGGATGGGGTCACCCCTCCACTTT. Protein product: CASSLPLTGMGSPLHF. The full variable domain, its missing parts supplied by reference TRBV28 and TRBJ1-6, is DVKVTQSSRYLVKRTGEKVFLECVQDMDHENMFWYRQDPGLGLRLIYFSYDVKMKEKGDIPEGYSVSREKKERFSLILESASTNQTSMYLCASSLPLTGMGSPLHFGNGTRLTVT.

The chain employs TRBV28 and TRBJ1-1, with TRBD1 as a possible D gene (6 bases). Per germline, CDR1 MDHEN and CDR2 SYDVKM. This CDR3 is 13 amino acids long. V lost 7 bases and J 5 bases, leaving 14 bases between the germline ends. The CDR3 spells CASKGRGRTEAFF. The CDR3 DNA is TGTGCCAGCAAGGGCAGGGGTCGGACTGAAGCTTTCTTT.

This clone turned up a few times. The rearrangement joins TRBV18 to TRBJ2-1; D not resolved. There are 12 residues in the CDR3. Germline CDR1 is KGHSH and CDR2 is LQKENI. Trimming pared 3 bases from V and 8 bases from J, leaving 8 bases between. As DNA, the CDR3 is TGTGCCAGCTCACCCCAGCGAGATGAGCAGTTCTTC. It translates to CASSPQRDEQFF.

The CDR3 sequence is CASSVGGEGNSPLHF. The CDR3 bases are TGTGCCAGCAGCGTAGGCGGGGAAGGGAATTCACCCCTCCACTTT. The rearrangement joins TRBV9 to TRBJ1-6, with D unclear. This CDR3 has 15 amino acids. Germline CDR1 reads SGDLS; CDR2 reads YYNGEE. V lost 0 bases and J lost 7, with 11 bases in between.

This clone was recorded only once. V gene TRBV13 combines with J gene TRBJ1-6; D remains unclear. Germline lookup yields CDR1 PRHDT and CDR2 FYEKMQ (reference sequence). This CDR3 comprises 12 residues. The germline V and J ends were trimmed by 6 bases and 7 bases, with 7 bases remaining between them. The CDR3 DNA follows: TGTGCCAGCAGTACAGAGAATTCACCCCTCCACTTT. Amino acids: CASSTENSPLHF.

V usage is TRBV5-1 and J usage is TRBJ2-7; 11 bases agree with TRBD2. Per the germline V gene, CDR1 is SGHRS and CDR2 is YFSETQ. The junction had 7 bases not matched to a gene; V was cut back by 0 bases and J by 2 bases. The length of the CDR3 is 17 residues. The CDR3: CASSLVPTSGMTYEQYF. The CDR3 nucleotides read TGCGCCAGCAGCTTGGTCCCGACTAGCGGGATGACCTACGAGCAGTACTTC.

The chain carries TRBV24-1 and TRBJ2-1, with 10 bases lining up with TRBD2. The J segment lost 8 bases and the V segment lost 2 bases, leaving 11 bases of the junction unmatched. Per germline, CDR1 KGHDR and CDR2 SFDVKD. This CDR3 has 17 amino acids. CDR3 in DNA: TGTGCCACCAGTGATTCCCAACTAGCGGGGTTGGGTCATGAGCAGTTCTTC. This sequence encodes CATSDSQLAGLGHEQFF.

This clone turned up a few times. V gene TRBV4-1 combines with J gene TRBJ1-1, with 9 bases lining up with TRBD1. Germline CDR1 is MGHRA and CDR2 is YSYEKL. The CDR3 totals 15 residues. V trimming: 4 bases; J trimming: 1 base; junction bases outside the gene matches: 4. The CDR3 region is CASSPGQGPNTEAFF. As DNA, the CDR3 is TGCGCCAGCAGCCCGGGACAGGGTCCGAACACTGAAGCTTTCTTT.

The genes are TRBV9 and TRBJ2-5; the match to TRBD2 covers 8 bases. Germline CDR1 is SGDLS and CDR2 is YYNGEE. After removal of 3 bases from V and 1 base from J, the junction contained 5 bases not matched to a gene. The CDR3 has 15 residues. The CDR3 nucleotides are TGTGCCAGCAGCGCGTCGGGAGGGCCCCAAGAGACCCAGTACTTC. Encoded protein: CASSASGGPQETQYF.

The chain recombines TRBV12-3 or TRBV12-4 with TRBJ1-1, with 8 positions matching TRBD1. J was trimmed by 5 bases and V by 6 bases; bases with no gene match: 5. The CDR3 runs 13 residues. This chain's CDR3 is CASSGQGATEAFF. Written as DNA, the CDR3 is TGTGCCAGCAGCGGACAGGGTGCGACTGAAGCTTTCTTT.